These 27 T cell receptor beta chains were all obtained from the same sample, sequenced in a study of T cells in Graves' hyperthyroidism and ophthalmopathy. TCR beta CDR3 regions were amplified from RNA. First-round RT-PCR with HTBI primers amplified the TCR CDR3 region. TCRdb re-derived calls from the multiplex PCR reads in MiXCR, one entry per CDR3 protein. Of 450,000 to 500,000 distinct CDR3 sequences listed, about 22% were seen once; the top ten hold approximately 49%. The source material was blood. These receptors all come from a woman in her seventies with Graves' ophthalmopathy.

V gene TRBV27 combines with J gene TRBJ2-5; TRBD2 agrees at 13 bases. The CDR3 is 16 amino acids. Losses at the gene ends were 2 bases for V and 6 bases for J; bases not matched to a gene: 6. The germline CDR1 and CDR2 sequences are MNHEY and SMNVEV (reference sequence). The CDR3 DNA sequence: TGTGCCAGCAGTTTAGGACTAGCGGGAGCGGCTCAGACCCAGTACTTC. Protein product: CASSLGLAGAAQTQYF.

This clonotype showed up just a few times. The rearrangement links TRBV19 to TRBJ1-2; no clear D gene. The CDR3 has 13 amino acids. The germline gives CDR1 LNHDA, CDR2 SQIVND (reference sequence). The V end was cut by 4 bases, the J end by 6 bases, with 12 bases between. CDR3 nucleotide sequence: TGTGCCAGTAGTACCCTTCAACTGCATGGCTACACCTTC. This gives the protein CASSTLQLHGYTF.

This clonotype was seen more than once but under ten times. In nucleotides, the CDR3 is TGCAGTGCTAGGTCCCCCATAACTAGCACAGATACGCAGTATTTT. Translated: CSARSPITSTDTQYF. The chain links TRBV20-1 to TRBJ2-3; no definite D call. Deletions cut 3 bases from V and 0 bases from J, with 13 bases between. The CDR3 consists of 15 residues. The germline gives CDR1 DFQATT, CDR2 SNEGSKA (reference sequence).

The V and J genes are TRBV6-2 or TRBV6-3 and TRBJ1-5; D is unclear. CDR1 MNHEY and CDR2 SVGEGT come from the germline V gene. The V gene lost 10 bases and the J gene lost 3 bases, with 16 bases spanning the gap. CDR3 size: 14 residues. The CDR3 reads CATKEGSINQPQHF. The CDR3 region has the DNA TGTGCCACAAAGGAGGGCAGCATCAATCAGCCCCAGCATTTT.

The chain couples TRBV10-3 to TRBJ1-1, with 9 bases that match TRBD1. The length of the CDR3 is 15 residues. Germline CDR1 is ENHRY and CDR2 is SYGVKD. J gave up 7 bases and V 7 bases, and 13 bases lay outside the gene matches. CDR3 in amino acids: CAIKIRTGESNEAFF. CDR3 bases: TGTGCCATCAAGATAAGGACAGGGGAAAGTAATGAAGCTTTCTTT.

The chain links TRBV11-2 to TRBJ2-1; 15 bases match TRBD2. V shed 6 bases and J 4 bases; nucleotides not matched to a gene: 7. From germline, CDR1 is SGHAT and CDR2 FQNNGV. The CDR3 length is 17 residues. CDR3 sequence reads: CASRRTSGRESYNEQFF. The DNA for the CDR3 is TGTGCCAGCAGGCGGACTAGCGGGAGGGAGTCGTACAATGAGCAGTTCTTC. The full variable domain, its missing parts supplied by reference TRBV11-2 and TRBJ2-1, is EAGVAQSPRYKIIEKRQSVAFWCNPISGHATLYWYQQILGQGPKLLIQFQNNGVVDDSQLPKDRFSAERLKGVDSTLKIQPAKLEDSAVYLCASRRTSGRESYNEQFFGPGTRLTVL.

The J gene is TRBJ1-6, the V gene TRBV24-1; 7 bases agree with TRBD1. The V segment lost 5 bases and the J segment 9 bases; nucleotides outside the gene matches: 9. CDR3 length: 15 amino acids. CDR1 is KGHDR and CDR2 is SFDVKD in the germline V gene. This chain's CDR3 is CATSAGDRVGSPLHF. The CDR3 DNA follows: TGTGCCACCAGTGCGGGAGACAGGGTTGGTTCACCCCTCCACTTT.

This clonotype has at least ten counts. The chain recombines TRBV28 with TRBJ1-5; D unclear. CDR3 length: 18 amino acids. Germline V CDR1 and CDR2: MDHEN, SYDVKM. V lost 2 bases to trimming and J lost 0 bases, with 17 bases between them. DNA of the CDR3: TGTGCCAGCAGTTTAACCCCCCACAGATCTTATAGCAATCAGCCCCAGCATTTT. It specifies CASSLTPHRSYSNQPQHF.

The chain carries TRBV11-2 and TRBJ2-2; TRBD2 matches at 8 bases. V dropped 4 bases and J dropped 5; count of bases not matched to a gene: 9. Germline loops: CDR1 SGHAT, CDR2 FQNNGV. This CDR3 is built from 16 residues. CDR3 in amino acids: CASSSQGREVTGELFF. The DNA for the CDR3 is TGTGCCAGCAGCTCCCAGGGGCGGGAGGTGACCGGGGAGCTGTTTTTT.

This chain connects TRBV7-9 to TRBJ2-1, with D maybe TRBD1 (6 bases). This CDR3 is built from 17 residues. V was shortened by 5 bases and J by 0 bases, with 17 bases between the two germline ends. Germline CDR1 SEHNR, CDR2 FQNEAQ (reference sequence). For the CDR3, the DNA is TGTGCCAGCAGCCGTCCTAGGGGGAGTAGCTCCTACAATGAGCAGTTCTTC. Translating it yields CASSRPRGSSSYNEQFF.

The gene calls are TRBV7-3 and TRBJ2-4, with 7 bases lining up with TRBD1. The J segment lost 2 bases and the V segment lost 7 bases, leaving 8 bases of the junction unmatched. Germline V gives CDR1 SGHTA, CDR2 FQGTGA. The CDR3 length is 15 residues. The CDR3 sequence is CASTKGAGTKNIQYF. The CDR3 DNA follows: TGTGCCAGCACGAAGGGGGCAGGGACCAAAAACATTCAGTACTTC.

V gene TRBV7-6 combines with J gene TRBJ1-2, with 9 bases aligning to TRBD1. Germline CDR1 is SGHVS and CDR2 is FNYEAQ. The CDR3 is 15 residues long. V gave up 1 base and J gave up 5 bases; unmatched junction bases: 5. The CDR3 nucleotides are TGTGCCAGCAGCTTAGTGTCGGGACAGGGTTATGGCTACACCTTC. Encoded protein: CASSLVSGQGYGYTF.

The chain links TRBV6-1 to TRBJ2-7, with D tentatively TRBD1 (6 bases). The CDR3 loop spans 12 amino acids. V lost 6 bases, J lost 7 bases, and 13 bases lay in between. Germline lookup yields CDR1 MNHNS and CDR2 SASEGT. The CDR3 DNA is TGTGCCAGCAGGGCAGGGGTGAGGGAGCAGTACTTC. Its protein is CASRAGVREQYF.

This clonotype has just a few counts. This chain links TRBV9 with TRBJ2-6, with 7 bases that match TRBD2. Trimming took 4 bases from V and 2 from J; bases not matched to a gene: 12. The CDR3 loop spans 18 amino acids. CDR1 is SGDLS and CDR2 is YYNGEE in the germline V gene. The CDR3: CASSSRGEVATGANVLTF. For the CDR3, the DNA is TGTGCCAGCAGCTCCCGGGGGGAAGTGGCTACTGGGGCCAACGTCCTGACTTTC.

This clonotype has just a few counts. J is TRBJ2-3 and V is TRBV7-8, with 8 bases aligning to TRBD1. Trimming took 2 bases from V and 7 from J; bases not matched to a gene: 8. The germline V gene has CDR1 SGHVS and CDR2 FQNEAQ. The CDR3 runs to 15 residues. CDR3 coding DNA: TGTGCCAGCAGCTTATACAGGGGGAATTCGAATACGCAGTATTTT. This gives the protein CASSLYRGNSNTQYF.

The rearrangement joins TRBV5-1 to TRBJ1-6; tentative D call: TRBD1 (5 bases). Germline values: CDR1 SGHRS, CDR2 YFSETQ. This CDR3 comprises 15 residues. Trimming took 2 bases from V and 8 from J, leaving 14 bases between them. The CDR3 protein is CASSLGVGYDSPLHF. The CDR3 DNA sequence: TGCGCCAGCAGCTTAGGGGTGGGATATGATTCACCCCTCCACTTT. Based on the CDR3 plus reference TRBV5-1 and TRBJ1-6, the full variable domain is KAGVTQTPRYLIKTRGQQVTLSCSPISGHRSVSWYQQTPGQGLQFLFEYFSETQRNKGNFPGRFSGRQFSNSRSEMNVSTLELGDSALYLCASSLGVGYDSPLHFGNGTRLTVT.

The V gene is TRBV6-1, the J gene TRBJ2-3; 8 bases fit TRBD1. Germline V gene data show CDR1 as MNHNS and CDR2 as SASEGT. This CDR3 contains 15 residues. V gave up 6 bases and J gave up 3 bases; unmatched junction bases: 8. The CDR3 here is CASRPPGQATDTQYF. CDR3 DNA sequence: TGTGCCAGCAGACCACCGGGACAGGCGACAGATACGCAGTATTTT.

In its sample, this clonotype was seen a few times. This chain connects TRBV11-2 to TRBJ2-5, with D possibly matching TRBD1 (5 bases). This CDR3 region has 13 residues. Germline V gene data show CDR1 as SGHAT and CDR2 as FQNNGV. Between the trimmed V and J ends, which lost 5 bases and 5 bases, there was a span of 12 bases. The CDR3 coding sequence is TGTGCCAGCAGCCAGGTGAACAGGGAGACCCAGTACTTC. It yields the protein CASSQVNRETQYF.

This clonotype was counted at least ten times. The rearrangement joins TRBV3-1 to TRBJ2-7, with 10 positions matching TRBD2. The CDR3 covers 16 residues. Germline V gene lookup returns CDR1 LGHDT and CDR2 YNNKEL (reference sequence). The V and J ends lost 0 bases and 1 base, in that order; junction bases with no gene match: 3. This CDR3 is CASSQEASGSSYEQYF. In DNA form, the CDR3 reads TGTGCCAGCAGCCAAGAGGCTAGCGGGAGTTCCTACGAGCAGTACTTC.

There are many counts of this clonotype. The gene calls are TRBV7-2 and TRBJ2-1; a weak D match, TRBD2 (6 bases). V was pared by 0 bases and J by 10 bases, with 13 bases between. The CDR3 is 14 residues long. Germline V gene data show CDR1 as SGHTA and CDR2 as FQGNSA. CDR3 region: CASSLAQLAREQFF. The CDR3 DNA reads TGTGCCAGCAGCTTAGCGCAACTAGCCAGGGAGCAGTTCTTC. Full variable domain (rest looked up from reference TRBV7-2 and TRBJ2-1): GAGVSQSPSNKVTEKGKDVELRCDPISGHTALYWYRQSLGQGLEFLIYFQGNSAPDKSGLPSDRFSAERTGGSVSTLTIQRTQQEDSAVYLCASSLAQLAREQFFGPGTRLTVL.

The chain carries TRBV6-5 and TRBJ2-2; TRBD1 matches at 7 bases. This CDR3 has 15 residues. Unmatched junction bases numbered 1, after V lost 2 bases and J lost 1 base. The germline V gene encodes CDR1 MNHEY and CDR2 SVGAGI. The CDR3 sequence is CASSYAGGNTGELFF. The CDR3 region has the DNA TGTGCCAGCAGTTACGCAGGGGGGAACACCGGGGAGCTGTTTTTT.

V and J are TRBV12-3 or TRBV12-4 and TRBJ2-7; TRBD2 is a possible D gene (6 bases). CDR3 length equals 13 residues. The V end was cut by 4 bases, the J end by 6 bases, with 13 bases between. CDR3 protein: CASSSAGRGEQYF. The DNA of the CDR3 is TGTGCCAGCAGTTCGGCTGGGCGGGGCGAGCAGTACTTC.

This clonotype was detected a few times. The V call is TRBV5-8, the J call TRBJ2-6; D gene ambiguous. Deletions cut 0 bases from V and 1 base from J, with 8 bases between. In germline, CDR1 is SGHTS, CDR2 YDEGEE. The CDR3 consists of 16 residues. Here the CDR3 reads CASSLVWASGANVLTF. The CDR3 DNA sequence: TGTGCCAGCAGCTTGGTATGGGCGTCTGGGGCCAACGTCCTGACTTTC.

This clonotype was seen at least ten times. The V gene is TRBV7-9, the J gene TRBJ2-7; a possible D gene is TRBD2 (5 bases). The CDR3 sequence is 15 residues long. The germline V gene has CDR1 SEHNR and CDR2 FQNEAQ (reference sequence). V shed 3 bases and J shed 4 bases, with 16 bases lying between them. The CDR3 here is CASSLRYGREYEQYF. For the CDR3, the DNA is TGTGCCAGCAGCTTGCGTTATGGGAGAGAATACGAGCAGTACTTC.

This clonotype was detected only a few times. This chain links TRBV30 with TRBJ1-5; D is uncertain. The V gene lost 4 bases and the J gene lost 5 bases, with 15 bases spanning the gap. The germline CDR1 and CDR2 sequences are GTSNPN and SVGIG (reference sequence). The CDR3 sequence is 14 residues long. Here the CDR3 reads CAWNGGGFHQPQHF. CDR3 DNA sequence: TGTGCCTGGAACGGCGGTGGATTTCATCAGCCCCAGCATTTT. Full variable domain (remainder filled in from reference TRBV30 and TRBJ1-5): SQTIHQWPATLVQPVGSPLSLECTVEGTSNPNLYWYRQAAGRGLQLLFYSVGIGQISSEVPQNLSASRPQDRQFILSSKKLLLSDSGFYLCAWNGGGFHQPQHFGDGTRLSIL.

This clonotype was detected a few times. V gene TRBV7-3 combines with J gene TRBJ2-1; 9 bases fit TRBD2. Germline CDR1 SGHTA, CDR2 FQGTGA. V was clipped by 2 bases and J by 6 bases; unmatched bases: 5. The CDR3 extends over 15 amino acids. CDR3 nucleotide sequence: TGTGCCAGCAGCTTACGGTCTAGCGGGGCCAATGAGCAGTTCTTC. Translating it yields CASSLRSSGANEQFF.

The J gene is TRBJ2-6, the V gene TRBV29-1, with D unclear. Germline CDR1 reads SQVTM; CDR2 reads ANQGSEA. The CDR3 loop spans 13 amino acids. The V end lost 4 bases, the J end lost 1 base, and 5 bases lay between the germline ends. The CDR3 DNA follows: TGCAGCGTTGGATGGTCTGGGGCCAACGTCCTGACTTTC. This codes for CSVGWSGANVLTF.